These 16 T cell receptor beta chains were all obtained from the same sample, sequenced in a study of T cell responses to AZD1222 COVID-19 vaccine. The assay was immunoSEQ multiplex PCR, and TCRdb's table has in-frame clones only and misses some. The table lists fewer than 200,000 clones, 70% to 90% of them singletons. The sample in question was peripheral blood, obtained on day 0 of AZD1222 vaccination. The origin of the receptors is an adult in good health.

The CDR3 DNA reads as TGTGCCACCGCGCCGGGACGGGATAATTCACCCCTCCACTTT. Amino acid sequence: CATAPGRDNSPLHF. The rearrangement uses TRBV7-2 and TRBJ1-6, with a weak D call TRBD1 (5 bases). This CDR3 comprises 14 residues. Trimming shortened V by 10 bases and J by 5 bases, and 15 bases separated the two germline ends. The germline V gene has CDR1 SGHTA and CDR2 FQGNSA.

V is TRBV27 and J is TRBJ1-2; possibly TRBD1 for D (5 bases). The CDR3 length is 12 residues. V shed 4 bases and J shed 6 bases, with 9 bases lying between them. The germline V gene has CDR1 MNHEY and CDR2 SMNVEV (reference sequence). CDR3 protein: CASSSNRNGYTF. The CDR3 DNA sequence: TGTGCCAGCAGTTCGAACAGGAATGGCTACACCTTC.

The chain joins TRBV5-1 to TRBJ1-6; D is unresolved. CDR1 is SGHRS and CDR2 is YFSETQ in the germline V gene. This CDR3 region has 17 residues. V lost 0 bases to trimming and J lost 7 bases, with 17 bases between them. CDR3 region: CASSLGSAGLYNSPLHF. The CDR3 region has the DNA TGCGCCAGCAGCTTGGGATCGGCAGGACTATACAATTCACCCCTCCACTTT.

V gene TRBV29-1 combines with J gene TRBJ2-4; tentatively, D is TRBD2 (6 bases). The CDR3 covers 14 residues. Germline CDR1 and CDR2: SQVTM and ANQGSEA. Trimming cost V 6 bases and J 0 bases, with 12 bases left between them. CDR3 DNA: TGCAGCGTGGGGGGACTGTCAGCCAAAAACATTCAGTACTTC. Its protein is CSVGGLSAKNIQYF.

The CDR3 spells CASSLGQGRSEQYF. The DNA for the CDR3 is TGTGCCAGCAGCTTAGGACAGGGAAGAAGTGAGCAGTACTTC. V gene TRBV7-9 combines with J gene TRBJ2-7; TRBD1 aligns across 7 bases. V lost 1 base, J lost 7 bases, and 7 bases stayed unmatched. Germline V lookup: CDR1 SEHNR, CDR2 FQNEAQ (reference sequence). There are 14 residues in the CDR3. The whole variable domain, filled in from reference TRBV7-9 and TRBJ2-7, reads DTGVSQNPRHKITKRGQNVTFRCDPISEHNRLYWYRQTLGQGPEFLTYFQNEAQLEKSRLLSDRFSAERPKGSFSTLEIQRTEQGDSAMYLCASSLGQGRSEQYFGPGTRLTVT.

Of note for this clone: One end of the junction varies from germline; a read error may be responsible. The V and J genes are TRBV9 and TRBJ2-3, with TRBD2 matching over 8 bases. The CDR3 sequence is 15 residues long. Germline V gene data show CDR1 as SGDLS and CDR2 as YYNGEE. CDR3 amino acids: CASRVAGLSTDTQYF. For the CDR3, the DNA is TGTGCCAGCAGGGTAGCGGGGTTGAGCACAGATACGCAGTATTTT.

V is TRBV30 and J is TRBJ1-2; D might be TRBD1 (5 bases). Trimming took off 2 bases at V and 2 bases at J, with 9 bases between the two ends. The CDR3 is made up of 13 amino acids. Germline assignment: CDR1 GTSNPN and CDR2 SVGIG (reference sequence). DNA for the CDR3: TGTGCCTGGAGTACGACAGACAACTATGGCTACACCTTC. It codes for CAWSTTDNYGYTF.

The table lists this clone with a count of one. The CDR3 sequence is CASSYGENTGELFF. In DNA form, the CDR3 reads TGTGCCAGCAGTTATGGGGAAAACACCGGGGAGCTGTTTTTT. The chain combines TRBV6-5 with TRBJ2-2; the D is unclear. There are 14 residues in the CDR3. Trimming stripped 3 bases from V and 2 bases from J, with 7 bases between. Looked up from germline, CDR1 is MNHEY and CDR2 is SVGAGI.

The V gene is TRBV27, the J gene TRBJ1-1; 7 bases map to TRBD1. V shed 6 bases and J 11 bases; nucleotides not matched to a gene: 9. Germline V lookup: CDR1 MNHEY, CDR2 SMNVEV (reference sequence). This CDR3 spans 12 amino acids. The chain's CDR3 is CASRTGDRGAFF. CDR3 nucleotide sequence: TGTGCCAGCAGAACCGGGGACAGAGGGGCTTTCTTT.

This chain links TRBV9 with TRBJ2-1; a possible D gene is TRBD2 (5 bases). The germline V gene encodes CDR1 SGDLS and CDR2 YYNGEE. V was shortened by 3 bases and J by 1 base, with 14 bases between the two germline ends. The CDR3 covers 16 residues. The CDR3 DNA reads TGTGCCAGCAGCGCGTCGGGGTCAGCATCCTACAATGAGCAGTTCTTC. Translated: CASSASGSASYNEQFF.

The chain employs TRBV5-6 and TRBJ1-3; D is unresolved. The CDR3 has 15 residues. CDR1 and CDR2 (germline): SGHDT, YYEEEE. V lost 2 bases to trimming and J lost 0 bases, with 9 bases between them. CDR3 sequence (DNA): TGTGCCAGCAGCTTAGGAGGGAGCTCTGGAAACACCATATATTTT. As protein: CASSLGGSSGNTIYF.

This clone showed up just once. This chain connects TRBV6-6 to TRBJ2-7; 9 bases are shared with TRBD1. With 2 bases clipped from V and 7 bases from J, the junction kept 9 bases outside the gene matches. The length of the CDR3 is 15 residues. CDR1 MNHNY and CDR2 SVGAGI come from the germline V gene (reference sequence). CDR3 bases: TGTGCCAGCAGTTACCCCGGACAGGGGACGGGTGAGCAGTACTTC. This translates into CASSYPGQGTGEQYF.

The chain is built from TRBV6-5 and TRBJ2-7; D possibly corresponds to TRBD2 (6 bases). V dropped 6 bases and J dropped 3 bases, with 15 bases sitting between them. Germline loops: CDR1 MNHEY, CDR2 SVGAGI. The CDR3 is 14 residues long. CDR3 sequence reads: CASRASAVLYEQYF. The CDR3 DNA reads TGTGCCAGCAGGGCTAGCGCCGTTCTCTACGAGCAGTACTTC.

The chain carries TRBV7-9 and TRBJ1-4; possibly TRBD1 for D (6 bases). V was shortened by 3 bases and J by 8 bases, with 16 bases between the two germline ends. The CDR3 is 15 amino acids. Germline V lookup: CDR1 SEHNR, CDR2 FQNEAQ (reference sequence). The CDR3 sequence: CASSFSTGGGEKLFF. Written as DNA, the CDR3 is TGTGCCAGCAGCTTCAGCACCGGGGGCGGGGAAAAACTGTTTTTT.

The genes are TRBV5-4 and TRBJ2-1; D unresolved. V shed 6 bases and J shed 5 bases, with 18 bases lying between them. The CDR3 contains 15 residues. Germline V gene data show CDR1 as SGHNT and CDR2 as YYREEE (reference sequence). Here the CDR3 reads CASTPSGNRDNEQFF. The CDR3 bases are TGTGCCAGCACCCCGTCTGGGAATCGGGACAATGAGCAGTTCTTC.

The chain carries TRBV6-5 and TRBJ2-5; D is unresolved. V lost 7 bases to trimming and J lost 5 bases, with 14 bases between them. Germline V gene data show CDR1 as MNHEY and CDR2 as SVGAGI. The CDR3 extends over 13 amino acids. CDR3: CASTNTPRETQYF. Here the CDR3 DNA reads TGTGCCAGCACCAACACCCCCCGGGAGACCCAGTACTTC.